In this sample, the clone carrying this T cell receptor (beta chain) turned up a few times. Antigen specificity is unknown. TCR beta libraries were prepared from cDNA with unique molecular identifiers. MiXCR, applied by TCRdb to the PCR reads, yields one record per CDR3 protein. The sample consists of around 710,000 distinct CDR3 sequences, 40% to 55% of them appearing once. The data originate from a study of post-analysis software for immune sequencing data. In the study overall: There were relapsing-remitting, secondary progressive and progressive-relapsing multiple sclerosis among the disease courses included. Whole-study findings and limits: Significantly lower normalized Chao1 diversity was seen in multiple sclerosis patients than in controls. Batch-mates among the samples co-clustered strongly by F measure.

The sample taken for sequencing was blood. The TCR comes from a girl under 18 with multiple sclerosis.

CDR3 DNA sequence: TGTGCCAGCAGCTCCGACAGAACCCCAATTACCGGGGAGCTGTTTTTT. It is translated as CASSSDRTPITGELFF. V is TRBV7-2 and J is TRBJ2-2; maybe TRBD1 (5 bases). The CDR3 totals 16 residues. Germline V gene lookup returns CDR1 SGHTA and CDR2 FQGNSA. V lost 4 bases, J lost 5 bases, and 17 bases lay in between.